Listed here are 15 T cell receptor beta chains from one sample, sequenced in a study of shared clonotypes between healthy human individuals (dated by TCRdb to about 2020). Libraries were constructed by the immunoSEQ multiplex PCR assay. TCRdb holds this immuneACCESS table with in-frame rearrangements only. Some clones are missing; in checked studies, unresolved V genes explain under half, and the rest has no known cause. The sample table holds 2,500,000 or so clones, of which just over 90% were seen once. 0.13% to 0.15% of the sample goes to the ten largest clones. What was sequenced was naive CD4+ T cells sorted from blood. The meaning of the sample's cell subset or site label: CD45RA+ positively selected. These receptors were taken from a man aged 18 to 30 in good health.

The chain links TRBV7-2 to TRBJ1-1; D call uncertain. V was pared by 5 bases and J by 9 bases, with 16 bases between. Germline assignment: CDR1 SGHTA and CDR2 FQGNSA. The CDR3 loop spans 13 amino acids. CDR3 nucleotide sequence: TGTGCCAGCAGCCCACGACTGGTCCCCCAAGCTTTCTTT. Translation: CASSPRLVPQAFF. Full variable domain (rest looked up from reference TRBV7-2 and TRBJ1-1): GAGVSQSPSNKVTEKGKDVELRCDPISGHTALYWYRQSLGQGLEFLIYFQGNSAPDKSGLPSDRFSAERTGGSVSTLTIQRTQQEDSAVYLCASSPRLVPQAFFGQGTRLTVV.

This clone was detected only once. The sample holds other DNA sequences that translate to the same CDR3. The chain uses TRBV18 and TRBJ2-3, with TRBD2 identical over 8 bases. The CDR3 is 16 residues long. The germline V gene encodes CDR1 KGHSH and CDR2 LQKENI. With 3 bases clipped from V and 2 bases from J, the junction kept 7 bases outside the gene matches. CDR3 sequence: CASSPLAGGFTDTQYF. The CDR3 bases are TGTGCCAGCTCACCCCTAGCGGGCGGATTCACAGATACGCAGTATTTT.

V is TRBV5-5 and J is TRBJ2-2, with a weak D call TRBD1 (7 bases). The CDR3 runs to 15 residues. V was clipped by 0 bases and J by 5 bases, with 11 bases between them. The germline V gene encodes CDR1 SGHKS and CDR2 YYEKEE (reference sequence). The CDR3 DNA reads TGTGCCAGCAGCTTGGAACAGGGGAGGACCGGGGAGCTGTTTTTT. Amino acids: CASSLEQGRTGELFF.

The chain carries TRBV4-3 and TRBJ1-3; tentative D call: TRBD1 (5 bases). The CDR3 is 17 amino acids. Germline CDR1 is LGHNA and CDR2 is YSLEER. Between the trimmed V and J ends, which lost 0 bases and 4 bases, there was a span of 16 bases. CDR3 protein: CASSQDIGGVGGNTIYF. The CDR3 DNA reads TGCGCCAGCAGCCAAGATATCGGGGGGGTAGGCGGAAACACCATATATTTT.

The genes are TRBV30 and TRBJ2-5; tentative D call: TRBD2 (5 bases). The germline V gene encodes CDR1 GTSNPN and CDR2 SVGIG (reference sequence). There are 12 residues in the CDR3. Trimming left V 2 bases short and J 3 bases short, with 7 bases between. The CDR3 coding sequence is TGTGCCTGGAGTTCCGGGGAAGAGACCCAGTACTTC. This translates into CAWSSGEETQYF.

This sequence joins TRBV19 and TRBJ2-2, with D possibly being TRBD1 (6 bases). The CDR3 contains 15 residues. Trimming stripped 6 bases from V and 0 bases from J, with 11 bases between. Per germline, CDR1 LNHDA and CDR2 SQIVND (reference sequence). The DNA of the CDR3 is TGTGCCAGTAGCCCACAGGGTCCGAACACCGGGGAGCTGTTTTTT. As protein: CASSPQGPNTGELFF. Drawing the rest from reference TRBV19 and TRBJ2-2, the complete variable domain is DGGITQSPKYLFRKEGQNVTLSCEQNLNHDAMYWYRQDPGQGLRLIYYSQIVNDFQKGDIAEGYSVSREKKESFPLTVTSAQKNPTAFYLCASSPQGPNTGELFFGEGSRLTVL.

CDR3 DNA sequence: TGTGCCAGCAGAGCCGGGACCCTGAACACTGAAGCTTTCTTT. Protein product: CASRAGTLNTEAFF. The J gene is TRBJ1-1, the V gene TRBV6-5; tentative D call: TRBD1 (5 bases). Germline V CDR1 and CDR2: MNHEY, SVGAGI. The CDR3 extends over 14 amino acids. V lost 6 bases to trimming and J lost 0 bases, with 11 bases between them.

This chain's CDR3 is CASSLTAGPPNEQFF. CDR3 bases: TGTGCCAGCAGCTTAACGGCGGGACCTCCTAATGAGCAGTTCTTC. This chain links TRBV11-3 with TRBJ2-1; D perhaps matches TRBD2 (6 bases). Trimming left V 2 bases short and J 7 bases short, with 15 bases between. The germline gives CDR1 SGHNT, CDR2 YENEEA. This CDR3 spans 15 amino acids.

On this clone: Other DNA sequences in this sample translate to the same CDR3. CDR3 residues: CASSLDRETQYF. CDR3 in DNA: TGCGCCAGCAGCTTGGACAGAGAGACCCAGTACTTC. This chain connects TRBV5-1 to TRBJ2-5; D is unclear. Germline V gene lookup returns CDR1 SGHRS and CDR2 YFSETQ. The V and J ends lost 0 bases and 4 bases respectively, with 4 bases between them. The CDR3 has 12 residues.

The V call is TRBV4-2, the J call TRBJ2-5, with 8 bases matching TRBD1. The tail of the sequence fits TRBJ2-7 better, so the J call may be wrong. Germline loops: CDR1 LGHNA, CDR2 YNFKEQ. This CDR3 has 14 amino acids. CDR3 residues: CASSQGDRTYEQYF. CDR3 coding DNA: TGTGCCAGCAGCCAAGGGGACAGGACCTACGAGCAGTACTTC.

In nucleotides, the CDR3 is TGTGCCAGCAGGCACCCAGACAGGGGGCATGGCTACACCTTC. Its translation is CASRHPDRGHGYTF. This chain joins TRBV27 and TRBJ1-2; 10 bases fit TRBD1. Trimming at V came to 6 bases and at J to 6 bases, leaving 7 bases not matched to a gene. The CDR3 spans 14 residues. Germline CDR1 reads MNHEY; CDR2 reads SMNVEV (reference sequence).

J is TRBJ2-7 and V is TRBV5-8; 7 positions agree with TRBD2. This CDR3 has 14 residues. Germline CDR1 and CDR2: SGHTS and YDEGEE. J lost 6 bases, V lost 0 bases, and 6 bases had no gene match. CDR3 sequence (DNA): TGTGCCAGCAGCTTGGGGACCGGGAGGACCGAGCAGTACTTC. Protein sequence: CASSLGTGRTEQYF.

V usage is TRBV29-1 and J usage is TRBJ2-5, with D perhaps being TRBD1 or TRBD2 (6 bases each). The J call may be incorrect, as the DNA end agrees better with TRBJ2-7. The CDR3 has 12 amino acids. The germline V gene has CDR1 SQVTM and CDR2 ANQGSEA. In nucleotides, the CDR3 is TGCAGCGTTAAGGAGGGGGCCTACGAGCAGTACTTC. Its translation: CSVKEGAYEQYF.

In regard to this clone: Other DNA sequences in this specimen translate into the identical CDR3. The chain joins TRBV7-2 to TRBJ1-4, with D tentatively TRBD1 (5 bases). The CDR3 covers 15 residues. V was clipped by 2 bases and J by 2 bases, with 9 bases between them. Germline V gene sequence: CDR1 SGHTA, CDR2 FQGNSA. The DNA of the CDR3 is TGTGCCAGCAGCTTAAGGGGACGTACTAATGAAAAACTGTTTTTT. Its protein product is CASSLRGRTNEKLFF. The whole variable domain, filled in from reference TRBV7-2 and TRBJ1-4, reads GAGVSQSPSNKVTEKGKDVELRCDPISGHTALYWYRQSLGQGLEFLIYFQGNSAPDKSGLPSDRFSAERTGGSVSTLTIQRTQQEDSAVYLCASSLRGRTNEKLFFGSGTQLSVL.

This sequence joins TRBV28 and TRBJ2-5; D not resolved. The CDR3 extends over 17 amino acids. Germline V gene sequence: CDR1 MDHEN, CDR2 SYDVKM. V shed 8 bases and J shed 7 bases, with 29 bases lying between them. The CDR3 reads CASCSNPYPDRQPTQYF. The CDR3 region has the DNA TGTGCCAGCTGCAGTAACCCCTACCCCGACCGACAACCGACCCAGTACTTC. The whole variable domain, remainder taken from reference TRBV28 and TRBJ2-5, is DVKVTQSSRYLVKRTGEKVFLECVQDMDHENMFWYRQDPGLGLRLIYFSYDVKMKEKGDIPEGYSVSREKKERFSLILESASTNQTSMYLCASCSNPYPDRQPTQYFGPGTRLLVL.